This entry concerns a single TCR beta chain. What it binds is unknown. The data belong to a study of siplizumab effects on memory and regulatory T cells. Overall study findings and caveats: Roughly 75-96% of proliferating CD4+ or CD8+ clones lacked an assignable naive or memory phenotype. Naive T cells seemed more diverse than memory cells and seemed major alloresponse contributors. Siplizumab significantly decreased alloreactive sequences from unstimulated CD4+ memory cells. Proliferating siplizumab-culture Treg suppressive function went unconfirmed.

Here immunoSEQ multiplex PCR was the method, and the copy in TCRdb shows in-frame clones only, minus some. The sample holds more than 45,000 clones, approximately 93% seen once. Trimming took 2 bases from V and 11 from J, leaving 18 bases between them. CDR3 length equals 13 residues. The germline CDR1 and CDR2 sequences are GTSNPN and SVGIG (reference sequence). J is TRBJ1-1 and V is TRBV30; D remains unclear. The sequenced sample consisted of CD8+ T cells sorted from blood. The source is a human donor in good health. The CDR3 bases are TGTGCCTGGAGTCCGGACTTACCCCTAGGGGCTTTCTTT. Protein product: CAWSPDLPLGAFF.